This TCR beta chain stems from a study of response to subunit inactivated influenza vaccine. A note on this clonotype: Antigen: not known.

Broader study findings: The authors suggested that every seasonal influenza vaccination recruits few new T cells.

The CDR3 is 17 residues long. V lost 2 bases and J lost 0; bases outside the gene matches: 4. CDR1 ENHRY and CDR2 SYGVKD come from the germline V gene. MiXCR, applied by TCRdb to the RT-PCR reads, yields one record per CDR3 protein. The sample has hundreds of thousands of distinct CDR3 sequences, less than 10% seen once. The chain uses TRBV10-3 and TRBJ2-2, with TRBD1 matching over 9 bases. The sequencing here drew on PBMCs from blood, taken 23 months after vaccination. The source is a man between 50 and 75 years old who received an inactivated influenza vaccine. CDR3 region: CAISEGQGTSNTGELFF. The CDR3 DNA sequence: TGTGCCATCAGTGAGGGACAGGGGACTTCGAACACCGGGGAGCTGTTTTTT.